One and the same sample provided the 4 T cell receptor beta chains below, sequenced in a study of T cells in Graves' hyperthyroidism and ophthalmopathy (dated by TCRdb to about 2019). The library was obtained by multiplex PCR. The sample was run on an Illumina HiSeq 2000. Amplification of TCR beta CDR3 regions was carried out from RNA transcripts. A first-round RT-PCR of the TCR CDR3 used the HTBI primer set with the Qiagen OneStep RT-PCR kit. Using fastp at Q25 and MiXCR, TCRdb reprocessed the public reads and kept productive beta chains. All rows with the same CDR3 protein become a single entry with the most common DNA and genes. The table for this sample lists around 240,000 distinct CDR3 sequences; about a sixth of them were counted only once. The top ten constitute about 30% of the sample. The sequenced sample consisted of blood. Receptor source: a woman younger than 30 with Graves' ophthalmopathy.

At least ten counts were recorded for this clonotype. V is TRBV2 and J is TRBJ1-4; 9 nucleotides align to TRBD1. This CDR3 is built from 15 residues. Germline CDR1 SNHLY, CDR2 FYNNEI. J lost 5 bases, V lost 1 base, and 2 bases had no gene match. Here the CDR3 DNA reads TGTGCCAGCAGTGAAGTGGGACAGGGAAATGAAAAACTGTTTTTT. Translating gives CASSEVGQGNEKLFF.

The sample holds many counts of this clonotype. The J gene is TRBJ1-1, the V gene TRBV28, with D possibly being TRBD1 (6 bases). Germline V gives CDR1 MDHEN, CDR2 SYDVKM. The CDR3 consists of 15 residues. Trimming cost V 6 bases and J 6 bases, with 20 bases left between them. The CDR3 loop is CASSLNREYFAEAFF. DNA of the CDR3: TGTGCCAGCAGCCTAAACAGGGAGTACTTTGCTGAAGCTTTCTTT.

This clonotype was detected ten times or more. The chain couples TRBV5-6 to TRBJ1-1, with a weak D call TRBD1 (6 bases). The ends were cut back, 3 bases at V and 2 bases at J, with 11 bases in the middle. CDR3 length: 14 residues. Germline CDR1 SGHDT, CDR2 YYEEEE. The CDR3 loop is CASSSWGRNTEAFF. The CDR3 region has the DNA TGTGCCAGCAGCTCCTGGGGGCGAAACACTGAAGCTTTCTTT.

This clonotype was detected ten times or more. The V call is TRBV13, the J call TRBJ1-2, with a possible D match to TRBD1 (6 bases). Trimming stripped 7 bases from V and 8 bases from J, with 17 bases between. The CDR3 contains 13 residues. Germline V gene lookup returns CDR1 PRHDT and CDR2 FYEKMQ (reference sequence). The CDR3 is CASTLRGDTGYTF. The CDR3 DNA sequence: TGTGCCAGCACTTTACGAGGGGACACGGGCTACACCTTC.